A selection of T cell receptor beta chains follows, all from one sample in a study of long-term antiretroviral therapy in people with HIV. Sequenced by immunoSEQ multiplex PCR; TCRdb stores in-frame clones only, minus some. This table holds roughly 3,500 clones, approximately 90% found once. The sequencing here drew on unsorted PBMCs, taken 0.3 years after starting antiretroviral therapy. These receptors originate from a woman between 50 and 59 years old with HIV. CDR3s include the opening cysteine and the closing phenylalanine or tryptophan. The order of the fields is clone size, J gene, V gene, D gene, CDR3 length, CDR3 DNA, CDR3 protein. A D gene is named only where the DNA matches it firmly. Rows may omit the clone size; those that give it use once, few, many or a size class.

-	TRBJ2-5	TRBV7-6	TRBD2	15	TGTGCCAGCAGCTTAAGGGCGGGAGGCCCAGAGACCCAGTACTTC	CASSLRAGGPETQYF
-	TRBJ2-3	TRBV5-1	TRBD1	16	TGCGCCAGCACCCCAACAGGGGGTGAGATCACAGATACGCAGTATTTT	CASTPTGGEITDTQYF
-	TRBJ2-2	TRBV7-8	TRBD2	16	TGTGCCAGCAGCTTAGCCCAGCGGGGGAACACCGGGGAGCTGTTTTTT	CASSLAQRGNTGELFF
-	TRBJ2-3	TRBV7-9	-	13	TGTGCCAGCAGCTTAATGGGCGGCGATACGCAGTATTTT	CASSLMGGDTQYF
few	TRBJ1-6	TRBV7-8	TRBD1	16	TGTGCCAGCAGCCCGCCGGACAGGGGGCTTAATTCACCCCTCCACTTT	CASSPPDRGLNSPLHF
once	TRBJ1-4	TRBV19	TRBD1	14	TGTGCCAGTACCGAGGACAGGGGGGGTGAAAAACTGTTTTTT	CASTEDRGGEKLFF
-	TRBJ2-5	TRBV5-1	-	15	TGCGCCAGCAGCGGTTCGGGGCTCCTCAAAGAGACCCAGTACTTC	CASSGSGLLKETQYF
large	TRBJ1-5	TRBV7-9	-	14	TGTGCCAGCAGCCCATGGACAGACAATCAGCCCCAGCATTTT	CASSPWTDNQPQHF
-	TRBJ1-1	TRBV7-9	TRBD1	16	TGTGCCAGCAGCTCCCCAGTAGGCAGGGGGGACACTGAAGCTTTCTTT	CASSSPVGRGDTEAFF
-	TRBJ2-5	TRBV6-1	-	13	TGTGCCAGCAGTTCCGGGGTAGTGGAGACCCAGTACTTC	CASSSGVVETQYF
few	TRBJ1-2	TRBV10-3	-	14	TGTGCCTCCGGGGCATACCCTTCAGAATATGGCTACACCTTC	CASGAYPSEYGYTF
once	TRBJ2-2	TRBV7-3	-	16	TGTGCCAGCAGCTATCGGGCCACAATCGACACCGGGGAGCTGTTTTTT	CASSYRATIDTGELFF
-	TRBJ1-2	TRBV6-1	-	12	TGTGCCAGCAGTGCAATGGAGGATGGCTACACCTTC	CASSAMEDGYTF
-	TRBJ2-7	TRBV2	TRBD1	14	TGTGCCTCCCTACTTGGGACAGGGCCCTACGAGCAGTACTTC	CASLLGTGPYEQYF
-	TRBJ2-7	TRBV6-5	TRBD1	15	TGTGCCAGCAGCCGTCAAGGACAGGGGTCAGCCGAGCAGTACTTC	CASSRQGQGSAEQYF
-	TRBJ1-1	TRBV11-2	-	15	TGTGCCAGCAGCTCGGGCGGGTCAGCAAGAACTGAAGCTTTCTTT	CASSSGGSARTEAFF
-	TRBJ2-1	TRBV15	-	16	TGTGCCACCAGCAGAGATAATACGGGCTCCTACAATGAGCAGTTCTTC	CATSRDNTGSYNEQFF
-	TRBJ2-2	TRBV18	-	16	TGTGCCAGCTCACCACAGTGGACAGCGAACACCGGGGAGCTGTTTTTT	CASSPQWTANTGELFF
once	TRBJ1-6	TRBV6-6	TRBD1	15	TGTGCCAGCAGTTACCGCAGGGGGAATAATTCACCCCTCCACTTT	CASSYRRGNNSPLHF
-	TRBJ1-1	TRBV9	-	15	TGTGCCAGCAGCGTGGGACCCACCCAGGGCACTGAAGCTTTCTTT	CASSVGPTQGTEAFF
-	TRBJ2-1	TRBV7-2	TRBD2	15	TGTGCCAGCAGCTTTAACGGGGGGGCGTGGAATGAGCAGTTCTTC	CASSFNGGAWNEQFF
-	TRBJ2-5	TRBV6-1	TRBD2	16	TGTGCCAGCAGTGACAGACTAGCGGGGGTCCAAGAGACCCAGTACTTC	CASSDRLAGVQETQYF
-	TRBJ1-5	TRBV6-1	-	14	TGTGCCAGCAGGGACAGTTATAGCAATCAGCCCCAGCATTTT	CASRDSYSNQPQHF
-	TRBJ2-1	TRBV5-1	TRBD2	16	TGCGCCAGCAGCATGACTAGCGGGGGGGCGGAAAATGAGCAGTTCTTC	CASSMTSGGAENEQFF
-	TRBJ2-7	TRBV6-1	-	13	TGTGCCAGCAGATACATCCCCCCTAACGAGCAGTACTTC	CASRYIPPNEQYF
-	TRBJ1-1	TRBV9	-	17	TGTGCCAGCAGCGTAGGGGTAGCAGGGTATGGGTACACTGAAGCTTTCTTT	CASSVGVAGYGYTEAFF
-	TRBJ1-2	TRBV9	TRBD1	14	TGTGCCAGCTCCTGGGACAGGGGTTCAACGGGCTACACCTTC	CASSWDRGSTGYTF
-	TRBJ2-5	TRBV11-2	-	14	TGTGCCAGCAGCTTAGGGGGGGCTCAAGAGACCCAGTACTTC	CASSLGGAQETQYF
-	TRBJ1-6	TRBV7-9	-	13	TGTGCCAGCAGCTTAGATGGCGCGGCACCCCTCCACTTT	CASSLDGAAPLHF
-	TRBJ2-5	TRBV6-1	TRBD2	15	TGTGCCAGCAGGCGGACTAGCGGGGACCAAGAGACCCAGTACTTC	CASRRTSGDQETQYF
-	TRBJ1-1	TRBV10-2	-	13	TGCGCCAGCACCGACAGGTCCCCACGGGAAGCTTTCTTT	CASTDRSPREAFF
-	TRBJ1-5	TRBV7-9	-	15	TGTGCCAGCAGCTTAGATGGTTTGGGCAATCAGCCCCAGCATTTT	CASSLDGLGNQPQHF
-	TRBJ2-2	TRBV6-1	TRBD2	17	TGTGCCAGCAGTGAAAGGTTGCGGGGGGCTCCCGCCGGGGAGCTGTTTTTT	CASSERLRGAPAGELFF
once	TRBJ2-1	TRBV30	TRBD2	16	TGTGCCTGGAATGCAAAGCGGGGTCTCGTTTACAATGAGCAGTTCTTC	CAWNAKRGLVYNEQFF
-	TRBJ1-3	TRBV19	-	14	TGTGCCAGTAGTCGGCCAGGGGACGGAAACACCATATATTTT	CASSRPGDGNTIYF
-	TRBJ2-2	TRBV29-1	TRBD1	12	TGCAGCGGTGAACAGGGGACCGGGGAGCTGTTTTTT	CSGEQGTGELFF
few	TRBJ1-2	TRBV7-6	-	14	TGTGCCAGCAGCTTATACAGCCGCGGCTATGGCTACACCTTC	CASSLYSRGYGYTF
-	TRBJ2-5	TRBV5-1	TRBD2	14	TGCGCCAGCAGCCCGGGACTAGTCCAAGAGACCCAGTACTTC	CASSPGLVQETQYF
-	TRBJ2-1	TRBV10-1	-	18	TGCGCCAGCAGTGAAGGCGGGGGCCTTCTGAGCTCCTACAATGAGCAGTTCTTC	CASSEGGGLLSSYNEQFF
-	TRBJ2-7	TRBV18	TRBD2	14	TGTGCCAGCTCACCAGGGACTAGCGGCTACGAGCAGTACTTC	CASSPGTSGYEQYF
-	TRBJ1-1	TRBV15	-	15	TGTGCCACCAGCGCAAAACAGGGTAGCCTCACTGAAGCTTTCTTT	CATSAKQGSLTEAFF
-	TRBJ2-3	TRBV6-5	-	11	TGTGCCAGCACCAGGCGGGATACGCAGTATTTT	CASTRRDTQYF
once	TRBJ1-5	TRBV19	-	15	TGTGCCAGTAGACTTGCGGGGGGGAGCAATCAGCCCCAGCATTTT	CASRLAGGSNQPQHF
once	TRBJ2-2	TRBV5-1	-	16	TGCGCCAGCAGCTTGGCCGTAACGAGGCTAACCGGGGAGCTGTTTTTT	CASSLAVTRLTGELFF
-	TRBJ2-7	TRBV19	TRBD1	14	TGTGCCAGTAGAGGGGGACAGGACTCCTACGAGCAGTACTTC	CASRGGQDSYEQYF
-	TRBJ2-1	TRBV18	TRBD1	15	TGTGCCAGCTCACCGGACAGGGGTGGTGGCGATGAGCAGTTCTTC	CASSPDRGGGDEQFF
-	TRBJ2-5	TRBV10-2	-	15	TGCGCCAGCAGTAAACCGGGACAACGGGGAGAGACCCAGTACTTC	CASSKPGQRGETQYF
-	TRBJ1-2	TRBV28	TRBD1	15	TGTGCCAGCAGTCCCGGGACAGTTGCTAACTATGGCTACACCTTC	CASSPGTVANYGYTF
-	TRBJ1-6	TRBV6-5	-	13	TGTGCCAGCAGTTACGGAGGCCGATCACCCCTCCACTTT	CASSYGGRSPLHF
-	TRBJ1-5	TRBV6-1	-	13	TGTGCCAGCAAGGCCTATAGCAATCAGCCCCAGCATTTT	CASKAYSNQPQHF
-	TRBJ2-1	TRBV4-3	TRBD2	12	TGCGCCAGCAGTCGGACTAGGAATGAGCAGTTCTTC	CASSRTRNEQFF
-	TRBJ2-6	TRBV30	TRBD1	14	TGTGCCTGGAGACAGGGGGCTGGGGCCAACGTCCTGACTTTC	CAWRQGAGANVLTF
-	TRBJ1-1	TRBV29-1	-	12	TGCAGCGTGGATGACTATTCCGCTGAAGCTTTCTTT	CSVDDYSAEAFF
-	TRBJ2-5	TRBV29-1	-	13	TGCAGCGCAGAGGGGGTCTACCAAGAGACCCAGTACTTC	CSAEGVYQETQYF
-	TRBJ2-5	TRBV7-8	-	15	TGTGCCAGCAGCTTCGGGGGTTCGGTACAAGAGACCCAGTACTTC	CASSFGGSVQETQYF
-	TRBJ1-1	TRBV19	TRBD1	15	TGTGCCAGTAGCCTAACAGGGGAAGGGAACACTGAAGCTTTCTTT	CASSLTGEGNTEAFF
-	TRBJ2-7	TRBV19	TRBD1	16	TGTGCCAGTAGTGCCCAACAGGGGGTCTCCTCCTACGAGCAGTACTTC	CASSAQQGVSSYEQYF
once	TRBJ2-5	TRBV30	-	13	TGTGCCTGGAGATTATGGGGTTTGGAGACCCAGTACTTC	CAWRLWGLETQYF
-	TRBJ2-5	TRBV7-6	-	13	TGTGCCAGCAGCTTATCTAGGGACGGAGCTACGTACTTC	CASSLSRDGATYF
-	TRBJ2-1	TRBV7-9	-	14	TGTGCCACCCTTCGCCTTAACTCAGGGTCTGAGCAGTTCTTC	CATLRLNSGSEQFF